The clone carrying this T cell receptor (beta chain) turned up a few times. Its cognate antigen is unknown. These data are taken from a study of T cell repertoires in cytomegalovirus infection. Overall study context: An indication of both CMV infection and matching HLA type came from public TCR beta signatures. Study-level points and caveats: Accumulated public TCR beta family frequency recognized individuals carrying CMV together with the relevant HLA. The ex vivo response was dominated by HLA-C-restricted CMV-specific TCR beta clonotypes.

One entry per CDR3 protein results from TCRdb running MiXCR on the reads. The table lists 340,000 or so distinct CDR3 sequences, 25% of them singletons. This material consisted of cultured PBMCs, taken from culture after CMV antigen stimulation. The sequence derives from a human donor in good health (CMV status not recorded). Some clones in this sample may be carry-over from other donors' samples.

The CDR3 spells CASIIARGGYTF. The CDR3 DNA sequence: TGTGCCAGCATCATCGCGCGGGGTGGCTACACCTTC. The rearrangement links TRBV12-3 or TRBV12-4 to TRBJ1-2; D is unclear. This CDR3 has 12 amino acids. The ends were cut back, 7 bases at V and 7 bases at J, with 13 bases in the middle.